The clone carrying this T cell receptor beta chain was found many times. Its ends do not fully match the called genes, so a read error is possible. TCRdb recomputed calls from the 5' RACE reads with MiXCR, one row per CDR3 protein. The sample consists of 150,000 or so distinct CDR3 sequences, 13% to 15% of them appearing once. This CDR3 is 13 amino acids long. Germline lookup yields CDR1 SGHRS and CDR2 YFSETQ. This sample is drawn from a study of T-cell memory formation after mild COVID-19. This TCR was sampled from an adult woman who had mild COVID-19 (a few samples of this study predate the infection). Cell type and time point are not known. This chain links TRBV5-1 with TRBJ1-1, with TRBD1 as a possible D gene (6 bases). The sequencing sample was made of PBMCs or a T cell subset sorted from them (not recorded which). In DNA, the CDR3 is TGTGCCAGCAGCCCGACAGGGAACACTGAAGCTTTCTTT. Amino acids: CASSPTGNTEAFF.